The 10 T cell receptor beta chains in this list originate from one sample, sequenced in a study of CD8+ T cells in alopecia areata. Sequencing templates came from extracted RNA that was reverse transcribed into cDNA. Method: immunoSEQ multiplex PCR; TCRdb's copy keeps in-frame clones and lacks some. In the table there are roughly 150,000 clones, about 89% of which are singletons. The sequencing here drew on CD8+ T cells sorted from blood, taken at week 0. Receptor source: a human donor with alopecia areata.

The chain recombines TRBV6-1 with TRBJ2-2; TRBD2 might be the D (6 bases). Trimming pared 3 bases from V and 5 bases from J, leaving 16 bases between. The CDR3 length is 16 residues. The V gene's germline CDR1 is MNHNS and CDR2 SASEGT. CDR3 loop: CASSDPGRRGTGELFF. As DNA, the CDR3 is TGTGCCAGCAGTGACCCGGGACGGAGGGGTACCGGGGAGCTGTTTTTT.

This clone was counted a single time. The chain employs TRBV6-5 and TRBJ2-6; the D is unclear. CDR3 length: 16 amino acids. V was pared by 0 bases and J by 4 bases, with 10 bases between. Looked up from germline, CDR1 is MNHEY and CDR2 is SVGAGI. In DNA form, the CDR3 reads TGTGCCAGCAGTTACTCTCGGGTATTCGGGGCCAACGTCCTGACTTTC. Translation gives CASSYSRVFGANVLTF.

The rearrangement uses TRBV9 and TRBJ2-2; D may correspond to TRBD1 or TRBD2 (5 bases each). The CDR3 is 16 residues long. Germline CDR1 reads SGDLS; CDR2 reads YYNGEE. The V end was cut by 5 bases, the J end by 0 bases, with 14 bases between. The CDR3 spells CASSDAGTANTGELFF. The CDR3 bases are TGTGCCAGCAGTGATGCCGGGACCGCGAACACCGGGGAGCTGTTTTTT.

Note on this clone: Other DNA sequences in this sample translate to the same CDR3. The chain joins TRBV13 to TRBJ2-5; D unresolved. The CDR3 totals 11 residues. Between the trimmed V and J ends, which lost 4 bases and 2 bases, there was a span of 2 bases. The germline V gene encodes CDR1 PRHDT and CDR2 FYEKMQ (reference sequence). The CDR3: CASSYQETQYF. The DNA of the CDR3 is TGTGCCAGCAGCTATCAAGAGACCCAGTACTTC.

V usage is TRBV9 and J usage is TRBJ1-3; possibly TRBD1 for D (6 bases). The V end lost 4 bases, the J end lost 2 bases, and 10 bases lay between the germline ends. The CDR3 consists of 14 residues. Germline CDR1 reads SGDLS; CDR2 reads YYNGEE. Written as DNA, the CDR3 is TGTGCCAGCAGCAAACAGGGAGCTGGAAACACCATATATTTT. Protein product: CASSKQGAGNTIYF.

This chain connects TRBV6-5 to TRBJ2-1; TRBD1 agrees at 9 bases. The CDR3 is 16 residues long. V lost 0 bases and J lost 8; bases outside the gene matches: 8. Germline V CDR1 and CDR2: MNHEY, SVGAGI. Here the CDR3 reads CASSYSGQGLFDEQFF. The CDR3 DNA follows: TGTGCCAGCAGTTACTCTGGACAGGGGCTATTTGATGAGCAGTTCTTC.

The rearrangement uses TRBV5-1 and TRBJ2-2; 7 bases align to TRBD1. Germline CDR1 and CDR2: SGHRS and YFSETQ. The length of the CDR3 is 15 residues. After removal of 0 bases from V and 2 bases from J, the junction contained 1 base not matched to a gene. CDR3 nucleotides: TGCGCCAGCAGCTTGGGACAGGGAAACACCGGGGAGCTGTTTTTT. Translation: CASSLGQGNTGELFF.

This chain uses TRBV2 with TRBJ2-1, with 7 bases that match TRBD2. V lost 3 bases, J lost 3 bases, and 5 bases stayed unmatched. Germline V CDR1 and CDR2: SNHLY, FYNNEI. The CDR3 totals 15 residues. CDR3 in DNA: TGTGCCAGCAGTGATCACCCTAGCGGCTACAATGAGCAGTTCTTC. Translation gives CASSDHPSGYNEQFF.

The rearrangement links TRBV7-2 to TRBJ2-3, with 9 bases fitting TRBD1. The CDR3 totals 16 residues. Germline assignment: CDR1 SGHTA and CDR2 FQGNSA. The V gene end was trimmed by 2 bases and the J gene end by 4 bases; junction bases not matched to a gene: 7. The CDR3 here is CASSLNRDREADTQYF. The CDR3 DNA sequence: TGTGCCAGCAGCTTAAATCGGGACAGGGAGGCAGATACGCAGTATTTT.

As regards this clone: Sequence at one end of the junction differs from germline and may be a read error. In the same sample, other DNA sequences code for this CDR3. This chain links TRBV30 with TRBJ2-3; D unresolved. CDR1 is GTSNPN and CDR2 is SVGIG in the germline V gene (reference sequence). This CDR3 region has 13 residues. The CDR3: CAWSVTGSDTQYF. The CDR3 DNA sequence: TGTGCCTGGAGTGTTACTGGATCGGATACGCAGTACTTT.